This entry lists 18 T cell receptor beta chains sequenced from one sample in a study of shared clonotypes between healthy human individuals. This table comes from immunoSEQ multiplex PCR, and its TCRdb copy is limited to in-frame clones, with some not included. The table includes millions of clones, about 93% detected once. Terminally differentiated effector memory CD45RA+ cells were left out of the naive CD8 fraction, which was CD45RO-negative and positively selected for CCR7. The sequenced material came from naive CD8+ T cells from PBMCs. The origin of the receptors is a man aged 18 to 35 in good health. Some clones in this sample may be carry-over from other donors' samples.

This chain uses TRBV7-8 with TRBJ1-1, with a tentative D call TRBD1 (6 bases). Per germline, CDR1 SGHVS and CDR2 FQNEAQ. Trimming took 8 bases from V and 11 from J, leaving 18 bases between them. This CDR3 region has 12 residues. The CDR3 sequence: CASVGGGGKAFF. The CDR3 DNA reads TGTGCCAGCGTTGGTGGCGGGGGCAAGGCTTTCTTT.

The J gene is TRBJ2-1, the V gene TRBV7-8; D possibly uses TRBD1 or TRBD2 (5 bases each). Germline V gene data show CDR1 as SGHVS and CDR2 as FQNEAQ. V shed 5 bases and J shed 7 bases, with 15 bases lying between them. This CDR3 spans 14 amino acids. CDR3 in amino acids: CASSLGRVRNEQFF. The DNA for the CDR3 is TGTGCCAGCAGCCTGGGACGGGTGAGGAATGAGCAGTTCTTC.

This sequence joins TRBV28 and TRBJ2-5; the match to TRBD1 covers 7 bases. Trimming removed 6 bases from V and 5 bases from J; junction bases left unmatched: 12. Germline V gene data show CDR1 as MDHEN and CDR2 as SYDVKM. The CDR3 sequence is 15 residues long. DNA of the CDR3: TGTGCCAGCAGCGAGATCGACAGGGCGGAGGAGACCCAGTACTTC. Its protein is CASSEIDRAEETQYF.

This clone was detected a few times. The rearrangement joins TRBV10-3 to TRBJ1-2; D is unresolved. CDR1 is ENHRY, CDR2 SYGVKD, per germline. With 3 bases removed from V and 3 bases from J, the gap between germline ends came to 8 bases. CDR3 length: 13 residues. CDR3 nucleotides: TGTGCCATCAGTGATCCAGGTTACTATGGCTACACCTTC. Translating gives CAISDPGYYGYTF.

This clone was picked up one time. The chain links TRBV27 to TRBJ2-5; TRBD1 agrees at 11 bases. This CDR3 contains 15 residues. The germline CDR1 and CDR2 sequences are MNHEY and SMNVEV (reference sequence). Trimming at V came to 2 bases and at J to 4 bases, leaving 3 bases not matched to a gene. The DNA for the CDR3 is TGTGCCAGCAGTTTAGGACAGGGGGCAGGAGAGACCCAGTACTTC. It is translated as CASSLGQGAGETQYF.

This clone is a singleton in its sample. The chain employs TRBV4-3 and TRBJ1-4; D may be TRBD1 (5 bases). This CDR3 comprises 17 residues. Germline V lookup: CDR1 LGHNA, CDR2 YSLEER. V lost 4 bases and J 4 bases, leaving 19 bases between the germline ends. As DNA, the CDR3 is TGCGCCAGCAGCCGATCTCAACTTTCGGGGCTTAATGAAAAACTGTTTTTT. Its translation: CASSRSQLSGLNEKLFF.

This sequence joins TRBV5-6 and TRBJ2-2, with D hard to call. This CDR3 is built from 13 residues. V lost 4 bases to trimming and J lost 7 bases, with 11 bases between them. CDR1 SGHDT and CDR2 YYEEEE come from the germline V gene. The CDR3 region has the DNA TGTGCCAGCAGCGTTATAGTAGGCGGGGAGCTGTTTTTT. Residues: CASSVIVGGELFF.

The chain joins TRBV14 to TRBJ2-5; D not certain. Trimming stripped 4 bases from V and 0 bases from J, with 9 bases between. This CDR3 has 14 amino acids. Germline loops: CDR1 SGHDN, CDR2 FVKESK. The CDR3 spells CASSLSQDQETQYF. The CDR3 DNA sequence: TGTGCCAGCAGCCTTTCTCAGGACCAAGAGACCCAGTACTTC.

The chain recombines TRBV6-1 with TRBJ1-2, with D unresolved. The CDR3 totals 12 residues. Trimming took off 6 bases at V and 8 bases at J, with 13 bases between the two ends. Germline V lookup: CDR1 MNHNS, CDR2 SASEGT. This chain's CDR3 is CASRQLPGGYTF. In DNA form, the CDR3 reads TGTGCCAGCAGGCAGCTTCCTGGGGGCTACACCTTC.

CDR3 in amino acids: CASRARGSLYEQYF. CDR3 in DNA: TGTGCCAGCAGGGCTCGTGGGAGCCTATACGAGCAGTACTTC. The rearrangement joins TRBV2 to TRBJ2-7; possibly TRBD2 for D (5 bases). Trimming pared 6 bases from V and 4 bases from J, leaving 16 bases between. The CDR3 is made up of 14 amino acids. The V gene's germline CDR1 is SNHLY and CDR2 FYNNEI.

The chain employs TRBV9 and TRBJ2-3; D remains ambiguous. The CDR3 contains 14 residues. Germline loops: CDR1 SGDLS, CDR2 YYNGEE. Trimming shortened V by 4 bases and J by 0 bases, and 9 bases separated the two germline ends. DNA for the CDR3: TGTGCCAGCAGCCCCCCCGGGAGCACAGATACGCAGTATTTT. Translated: CASSPPGSTDTQYF.

This clone was counted once. The rearrangement uses TRBV5-5 and TRBJ1-5; perhaps TRBD1 as D (5 bases). Per germline, CDR1 SGHKS and CDR2 YYEKEE (reference sequence). The CDR3 contains 13 residues. Trimming removed 6 bases from V and 4 bases from J, with 11 bases in between. This CDR3 is CASTSGENQPQHF. The CDR3 DNA reads TGTGCCAGCACCTCGGGGGAGAATCAGCCCCAGCATTTT.

The CDR3 region has the DNA TGCGCCCCATGGGGGCGGAAAGACTCTGGGGCCAACGTCCTGACTTTC. Its protein is CAPWGRKDSGANVLTF. The genes are TRBV10-1 and TRBJ2-6; possibly TRBD1 for D (6 bases). CDR1 and CDR2 (germline): WNHNN, SYGVQD (reference sequence). The CDR3 spans 16 residues. Trimming removed 11 bases at V and 0 bases at J, with 17 bases between.

The CDR3 loop reads CASSQDYRQLDNEQFF. CDR3 DNA: TGCGCCAGCAGCCAAGATTATAGACAATTGGACAATGAGCAGTTCTTC. The V call is TRBV4-3, the J call TRBJ2-1; D gene ambiguous. The CDR3 totals 16 residues. Germline V gene sequence: CDR1 LGHNA, CDR2 YSLEER. The germline V and J ends were trimmed by 0 bases and 5 bases, with 14 bases remaining between them.

The V and J genes are TRBV28 and TRBJ2-7; the match to TRBD2 covers 12 bases. Unmatched junction bases numbered 6, after V lost 5 bases and J lost 4 bases. CDR3 length equals 15 residues. Germline V gene lookup returns CDR1 MDHEN and CDR2 SYDVKM. The DNA for the CDR3 is TGTGCCAGCAGTCCTCTAGCGGGAGGGGTATACGAGCAGTACTTC. Protein product: CASSPLAGGVYEQYF.

This clone was counted between two and nine times. J is TRBJ1-1 and V is TRBV7-9, with TRBD1 identical over 10 bases. V was clipped by 7 bases and J by 3 bases; unmatched bases: 5. CDR3 size: 14 residues. The germline V gene encodes CDR1 SEHNR and CDR2 FQNEAQ (reference sequence). In DNA, the CDR3 is TGTGCCAGCACTGACAGGGGGCAGGACACTGAAGCTTTCTTT. This codes for CASTDRGQDTEAFF.

The chain combines TRBV29-1 with TRBJ2-7; no firm D call. The CDR3 runs 13 residues. Between the trimmed V and J ends, which lost 6 bases and 2 bases, there was a span of 14 bases. The germline V gene encodes CDR1 SQVTM and CDR2 ANQGSEA. CDR3 loop: CSVVLGLPYEQYF. In DNA form, the CDR3 reads TGCAGCGTCGTCCTTGGGTTACCCTACGAGCAGTACTTC.

The J gene is TRBJ2-7, the V gene TRBV15, with D possibly TRBD1 on 5 matching bases. The germline V gene encodes CDR1 LNHNV and CDR2 YYDKDF (reference sequence). Trimming cost V 3 bases and J 5 bases, with 17 bases left between them. This CDR3 spans 15 amino acids. The CDR3 DNA is TGTGCCACCAGCAGGAATAAGGGGCCACGGCACGAGCAGTACTTC. It yields the protein CATSRNKGPRHEQYF.